The rows below give T cell receptor beta chains drawn from one sample of a study of blood T cell repertoires in COVID-19. Only in-frame clones appear in the TCRdb table, and some are missing; sequencing was by immunoSEQ multiplex PCR. The sample contains about 97,000 clones, more than 70% of which appear only once. Sequenced sample: peripheral blood. The receptors shown here come from a woman aged 25 to 45 with acute or convalescent COVID-19. CDR3s include the opening cysteine and the closing phenylalanine or tryptophan. Each record gives: J gene, clone size, D gene, V gene, CDR3 protein, CDR3 DNA. A D gene is named only where the DNA matches it firmly. Clone size appears in some rows only: once, few, many, or a class for an expanded clone.

TRBJ2-2,-,-,TRBV29-1,CSARGNRPGTGELFF,TGCAGCGCCCGCGGGAACAGGCCGGGGACCGGGGAGCTGTTTTTT
TRBJ1-2,-,TRBD1,TRBV19,CASRSGTGAEGYTF,TGTGCCAGTAGATCCGGGACAGGGGCGGAGGGCTACACCTTC
TRBJ2-1,-,TRBD1,TRBV3-1/TRBV3-2,CASSQALGQGKAYNEQFF,TGTGCCAGCAGCCAAGCCCTGGGACAGGGGAAGGCCTACAATGAGCAGTTCTTC
TRBJ1-1,-,-,TRBV24-1,CATSDLATPYRAFF,TGTGCCACCAGTGATTTGGCCACCCCCTACCGAGCTTTCTTT
TRBJ1-2,-,-,TRBV5-1,CASSWESGNYGYTF,TGCGCCAGCAGCTGGGAGTCAGGAAACTATGGCTACACCTTC
TRBJ1-5,-,-,TRBV19,CASSIRQRNQPQHF,TGTGCCAGTAGTATTAGACAGAGGAATCAGCCCCAGCATTTT
TRBJ1-6,-,TRBD1,TRBV19,CASSIMWTGDSPLHF,TGTGCCAGTAGTATAATGTGGACAGGGGATTCACCCCTCCACTTT
TRBJ2-2,many,TRBD1,TRBV12-5,CASGPSWTGGNTGELFF,TGTGCTAGTGGTCCCAGTTGGACAGGGGGGAACACCGGGGAGCTGTTTTTT
TRBJ2-2,-,-,TRBV6-6,CASSRLGRGEWSGELFF,TGTGCCAGCAGTCGACTTGGCAGGGGGGAATGGTCCGGGGAGCTGTTTTTT
TRBJ2-5,once,-,TRBV13,CASMVSLGGLGQETQYF,TGTGCCAGCATGGTCTCTTTGGGCGGACTGGGGCAAGAGACCCAGTACTTC
TRBJ1-3,once,TRBD1,TRBV10-3,CAISPGTGELSGNTIYF,TGTGCCATCTCCCCCGGGACAGGGGAACTGTCTGGAAACACCATATATTTT
TRBJ1-4,-,TRBD1,TRBV7-9,CASSQGQGKDEKLFF,TGTGCCAGCAGCCAAGGACAGGGGAAGGATGAAAAACTGTTTTTT
TRBJ2-7,-,-,TRBV15,CATSSVPSGTWAYEQYF,TGTGCCACCAGCAGTGTCCCTTCCGGGACTTGGGCCTACGAGCAGTACTTC
TRBJ1-1,-,-,TRBV2,CASTAEGYTEAFF,TGTGCCAGCACCGCGGAGGGGTACACTGAAGCTTTCTTT
TRBJ2-7,-,-,TRBV7-9,CASSLLLGQGGDEQYF,TGTGCCAGCAGCTTACTTCTCGGGCAGGGTGGAGACGAGCAGTACTTC
TRBJ1-5,many,-,TRBV7-8,CASSPRSGFYSNQPQHF,TGTGCCAGCAGCCCCAGGTCCGGTTTTTATAGCAATCAGCCCCAGCATTTT
TRBJ2-3,-,-,TRBV27,CASSLSPVISTDTQYF,TGTGCCAGCAGTTTATCCCCGGTTATCTCCACAGATACGCAGTATTTT
TRBJ2-6,many,TRBD1,TRBV5-1,CASSTTGLSSGANVLTF,TGCGCCAGCAGCACGACAGGGTTAAGCTCTGGGGCCAACGTCCTGACTTTC
TRBJ2-5,-,TRBD2,TRBV5-1,CASSLRGDQETQYF,TGCGCCAGCAGCTTGCGGGGGGACCAAGAGACCCAGTACTTC
TRBJ1-1,-,-,TRBV25-1,CASSASQGKNTEAFF,TGTGCCAGCAGTGCTTCCCAGGGAAAGAACACTGAAGCTTTCTTT
TRBJ2-2,-,-,TRBV21-1,CASSKAWVAGAPNTGELFF,TGTGCCAGCAGCAAAGCATGGGTAGCGGGGGCCCCGAACACCGGGGAGCTGTTTTTT
TRBJ1-5,-,TRBD1,TRBV5-1,CASSFTGGGQPQHF,TGCGCCAGCAGCTTTACAGGGGGCGGGCAGCCCCAGCATTTT
TRBJ1-2,-,-,TRBV27,CASSAAGDGYTF,TGTGCCAGCAGTGCTGCAGGGGATGGCTACACCTTC
TRBJ1-5,-,-,TRBV19,CASSIHQAINQPQHF,TGTGCCAGTAGTATACACCAGGCGATAAATCAGCCCCAGCATTTT
TRBJ1-2,-,-,TRBV7-2,CASSFQGWYGYTF,TGTGCCAGCAGCTTCCAGGGTTGGTATGGCTACACCTTC
TRBJ2-2,-,-,TRBV2,CASSVQRNTGELFF,TGTGCCAGCAGTGTACAGAGGAACACCGGGGAGCTGTTTTTT
TRBJ1-4,-,-,TRBV2,CASRRGLGEKLFF,TGTGCCAGTCGAAGGGGGTTGGGTGAAAAACTGTTTTTT
TRBJ1-5,-,-,TRBV7-2,CASSLRGRDGQPQHF,TGTGCCAGCAGCCTAAGGGGCAGGGATGGTCAGCCCCAGCATTTT
TRBJ2-1,-,TRBD2,TRBV4-2,CASSQEVSGVYDEQFF,TGTGCCAGCAGCCAAGAGGTTAGCGGGGTGTACGATGAGCAGTTCTTC
TRBJ1-5,-,-,TRBV7-8,CASSTTVPEPQHF,TGTGCCAGCAGCACGACAGTCCCGGAGCCCCAGCATTTT
TRBJ1-6,-,-,TRBV27,CASSLGWDNHNSPLHF,TGTGCCAGCAGTTTAGGTTGGGACAATCATAATTCACCCCTCCACTTT
TRBJ2-7,-,-,TRBV5-8,CASSVGQSYEQYF,TGTGCCAGCAGCGTCGGACAGTCCTACGAGCAGTACTTC
TRBJ2-7,-,-,TRBV5-8,CASSRDFNEQYF,TGTGCCAGCAGCCGGGACTTCAACGAGCAGTACTTC
TRBJ2-3,-,TRBD2,TRBV5-1,CASSSLAGVTDTQYF,TGCGCCAGCAGCTCGCTAGCGGGGGTCACAGATACGCAGTATTTT
TRBJ1-2,-,-,TRBV19,CASSIGVDINYGYTF,TGTGCCAGTAGTATAGGTGTAGACATCAACTATGGCTACACCTTC
TRBJ2-2,-,-,TRBV30,CAWSVWSLPNTGELFF,TGTGCCTGGAGTGTATGGAGCCTACCAAACACCGGGGAGCTGTTTTTT
TRBJ1-1,-,-,TRBV9,CASSVRNGTAEKIPINTEAFF,TGTGCCAGCAGCGTACGGAATGGGACTGCGGAAAAAATACCAATTAACACTGAAGCTTTCTTT
TRBJ2-7,many,-,TRBV19,CASSMGGRGASEQYF,TGTGCCAGTAGTATGGGAGGCCGGGGGGCCAGCGAGCAGTACTTC
TRBJ1-2,once,-,TRBV10-3,CAISDLSDGNYGYTF,TGTGCCATCAGTGACCTGTCCGATGGCAACTATGGCTACACCTTC
TRBJ2-5,-,TRBD2,TRBV3-1/TRBV3-2,CASSQEGLAGPQNPSSQGQETQYF,TGTGCCAGCAGCCAAGAGGGACTAGCGGGGCCCCAGAACCCCTCCTCTCAGGGACAAGAGACCCAGTACTTC
TRBJ2-5,-,TRBD2,TRBV18,CASSRTSAMETQYF,TGTGCCAGCTCGCGGACTAGCGCGATGGAGACCCAGTACTTC
TRBJ1-2,once,-,TRBV4-1,CASSLSAGLGANYGYTF,TGCGCCAGCAGCCTCTCGGCAGGCTTGGGGGCGAACTATGGCTACACCTTC
TRBJ1-1,-,TRBD1,TRBV9,CASRGQGGTEAFF,TGTGCCAGCAGGGGACAGGGAGGAACTGAAGCTTTCTTT
TRBJ1-2,-,-,TRBV3-1/TRBV3-2,CASSQDSGSGYTF,TGTGCCAGCAGCCAAGACTCAGGCAGTGGCTACACCTTC
TRBJ2-3,-,TRBD2,TRBV14,CASSLAGGRRDTQYF,TGTGCCAGCAGCCTAGCGGGGGGTCGGCGAGATACGCAGTATTTT
TRBJ1-5,-,-,TRBV28,CASGNYSNQPQHF,TGTGCCAGCGGTAACTATAGCAATCAGCCCCAGCATTTT
TRBJ2-1,-,-,TRBV5-1,CASSLDSYNEQFF,TGCGCCAGCAGCCTGGACAGCTACAATGAGCAGTTCTTC
TRBJ1-2,-,TRBD1,TRBV10-3,CATSGGDYGYTF,TGTGCCACCTCAGGGGGTGACTATGGCTACACCTTC
TRBJ1-6,few,-,TRBV28,CASSPPRVALHF,TGTGCCAGCAGTCCCCCGCGCGTTGCCCTCCACTTT
TRBJ1-1,-,TRBD1,TRBV19,CASSVGTGSIFMNTEAFF,TGTGCCAGTAGTGTTGGGACAGGGAGTATTTTTATGAACACTGAAGCTTTCTTT